Presented here are 5 T cell receptor beta chains from one specimen sequenced in a study of breast tumors, draining lymph nodes, adjacent tissues. Breast cancer patients provided tissue from their axillary draining lymph nodes. TCRdb re-called the multiplex PCR reads with MiXCR, one entry per CDR3 protein. Of approximately 120,000 distinct CDR3 sequences listed, approximately 22% were seen once; the top ten hold over 2%. The source material was axillary lymph node tissue. These receptors were collected from a female donor with breast cancer. Some clones in this sample may be carry-over from other donors' samples.

This clonotype was counted ten times or more. The chain employs TRBV18 and TRBJ2-5, with TRBD1 identical over 8 bases. This CDR3 is built from 14 residues. Trimming at V came to 5 bases and at J to 2 bases, leaving 4 bases not matched to a gene. CDR1 is KGHSH, CDR2 LQKENI, per germline. In DNA, the CDR3 is TGTGCCAGCTCAAGAAGGACAGGGCAAGAGACCCAGTACTTC. Protein: CASSRRTGQETQYF.

For this clonotype: This sequence may be a read error, since a much larger clone differs from it by one base. J is TRBJ2-1 and V is TRBV14, with D possibly TRBD2 on 5 matching bases. The CDR3 totals 17 residues. Germline values: CDR1 SGHDN, CDR2 FVKESK. V lost 3 bases and J 5 bases, leaving 20 bases between the germline ends. The CDR3 nucleotides are TGTGCCAGCAGCCACCAACACCTCGGGATTATCGACAATGAGCAGTTCTTC. Its translation: CASSHQHLGIIDNEQFF.

This clonotype was counted a few times. It may be a read error: a sequence one base away is much more abundant. The chain links TRBV2 to TRBJ2-7, with D perhaps matching TRBD1 or TRBD2 (5 bases each). Germline assignment: CDR1 SNHLY and CDR2 FYNNEI. The CDR3 spans 13 residues. The chain's CDR3 is CAGRDGVGYEQYF. CDR3 in DNA: TGTGCCGGCAGGGACGGAGTAGGCTACGAGCAGTACTTC.

This clonotype was seen at least ten times. V usage is TRBV12-3 or TRBV12-4 and J usage is TRBJ2-1, with D unclear. The CDR3 consists of 12 residues. Trimming cost V 3 bases and J 10 bases, with 10 bases left between them. In DNA, the CDR3 is TGTGCCAGCAGTTTTTTAGGTGAGGAGCAGTTCTTC. Translation: CASSFLGEEQFF.

This clonotype was seen ten or more times. The rearrangement joins TRBV6-1 to TRBJ2-3; D unresolved. Germline CDR1 is MNHNS and CDR2 is SASEGT. The V end was cut by 2 bases, the J end by 7 bases, with 7 bases between. This CDR3 region has 12 residues. In DNA form, the CDR3 reads TGTGCCAGCAGTGAACCCCTGTATACGCAGTATTTT. This sequence encodes CASSEPLYTQYF.